The 27 T cell receptor beta chains presented below share a single source sample, sequenced in a study of T cells in Graves' hyperthyroidism and ophthalmopathy. There were TCR beta CDR3 regions amplified from RNA transcripts. The study used the HTBI primer set for a first-round RT-PCR of the TCR CDR3. TCRdb called the multiplex PCR reads again in MiXCR, with one record for every CDR3 protein. The sample has hundreds of thousands of distinct CDR3 sequences; more than 15% are singletons. Input material: blood. These receptors were taken from a woman aged 55-69 years with Graves' ophthalmopathy.

This clonotype was recorded many times. The chain combines TRBV11-3 with TRBJ2-7; D is ambiguous. Germline CDR1 and CDR2: SGHNT and YENEEA. This CDR3 is built from 13 residues. V was cut by 2 bases and J by 3 bases, with 8 bases left in between. The CDR3 region has the DNA TGTGCCAGCAGCTTATTTGCTAACTACGAGCAGTACTTC. Translated: CASSLFANYEQYF.

This clonotype has just a few counts. The J gene is TRBJ2-3, the V gene TRBV30, with a tentative D call TRBD2 (5 bases). Trimming pared 3 bases from V and 1 base from J, leaving 11 bases between. This CDR3 has 14 residues. Germline assignment: CDR1 GTSNPN and CDR2 SVGIG (reference sequence). As DNA, the CDR3 is TGTGCCTGGAGCGGGAATAGCGGCACAGATACGCAGTATTTT. Translation: CAWSGNSGTDTQYF.

This clonotype came up many times. The V call is TRBV20-1, the J call TRBJ1-2, with D unclear. Trimming cost V 2 bases and J 3 bases, with 10 bases left between them. CDR3 length equals 13 residues. Germline values: CDR1 DFQATT, CDR2 SNEGSKA (reference sequence). Here the CDR3 reads CSARRVGDYGYTF. Here the CDR3 DNA reads TGCAGTGCTAGAAGGGTCGGTGACTATGGCTACACCTTC.

At least ten counts were recorded for this clonotype. The chain combines TRBV20-1 with TRBJ2-7, with a possible D match to TRBD1 (6 bases). Between the trimmed V and J ends, which lost 6 bases and 2 bases, there was a span of 14 bases. Germline CDR1 is DFQATT and CDR2 is SNEGSKA (reference sequence). CDR3 length: 13 residues. In nucleotides, the CDR3 is TGCAGTGCCGGACGGGACACCACCTACGAGCAGTACTTC. Its protein is CSAGRDTTYEQYF.

This clonotype was seen just once. J is TRBJ2-7 and V is TRBV7-9; D uncertain. This CDR3 comprises 14 residues. Between the trimmed V and J ends, which lost 5 bases and 0 bases, there was a span of 11 bases. Germline-derived CDR1 and CDR2 are SEHNR and FQNEAQ (reference sequence). The DNA for the CDR3 is TGTGCCAGCAGCCCACCAGTGAGCTCCTACGAGCAGTACTTC. It codes for CASSPPVSSYEQYF.

Ten or more counts support this clonotype. The V gene is TRBV7-2, the J gene TRBJ2-7; a possible D gene is TRBD1 (6 bases). The V end lost 1 base, the J end lost 3 bases, and 13 bases lay between the germline ends. Germline-derived CDR1 and CDR2 are SGHTA and FQGNSA. The CDR3 extends over 15 amino acids. This CDR3 reads CASSLGTGTFYEQYF. The CDR3 DNA sequence: TGTGCCAGCAGCTTAGGTACAGGGACCTTCTACGAGCAGTACTTC. Full variable domain (rest looked up from reference TRBV7-2 and TRBJ2-7): GAGVSQSPSNKVTEKGKDVELRCDPISGHTALYWYRQSLGQGLEFLIYFQGNSAPDKSGLPSDRFSAERTGGSVSTLTIQRTQQEDSAVYLCASSLGTGTFYEQYFGPGTRLTVT.

In regard to this clonotype: A read error may explain this, as a much larger clone is one base away. The chain couples TRBV9 to TRBJ2-2, with a possible D match to TRBD2 (6 bases). CDR3 length: 15 amino acids. Per germline, CDR1 SGDLS and CDR2 YYNGEE. The CDR3 here is CASSPPTGRRGERFF. Written as DNA, the CDR3 is TGTGCCAGCAGCCCTCCCACGGGCAGGCGCGGGGAGCGGTTTTTT.

This clonotype was counted ten times or more. This rearrangement joins TRBV20-1 to TRBJ1-1, with 8 bases that match TRBD1. Trimming removed 7 bases from V and 3 bases from J; junction bases left unmatched: 4. The length of the CDR3 is 12 residues. Per germline, CDR1 DFQATT and CDR2 SNEGSKA (reference sequence). DNA for the CDR3: TGCAGTGTTAAACAGGGGGACACTGAAGCTTTCTTT. Amino acids: CSVKQGDTEAFF.

The chain couples TRBV6-1 to TRBJ2-1; 7 positions match TRBD1. V trimming: 8 bases; J trimming: 5 bases; junction bases outside the gene matches: 6. The germline V gene has CDR1 MNHNS and CDR2 SASEGT. This CDR3 has 13 amino acids. CDR3: CASRDSNNNEQFF. The CDR3 nucleotides read TGTGCCAGCCGGGACAGTAACAACAATGAGCAGTTCTTC.

This clonotype was seen repeatedly, ten times or more. The chain has TRBV7-8 and TRBJ1-1; D is undetermined. The V end lost 1 base, the J end lost 0 bases, and 6 bases lay between the germline ends. Per germline, CDR1 SGHVS and CDR2 FQNEAQ. This CDR3 has 14 amino acids. Here the CDR3 reads CASSLVDLNTEAFF. DNA of the CDR3: TGTGCCAGCAGCTTAGTTGACTTGAACACTGAAGCTTTCTTT.

This clonotype was counted at least ten times. The J gene is TRBJ2-5, the V gene TRBV20-1; D gene unclear. Trimming shortened V by 1 base and J by 3 bases, and 9 bases separated the two germline ends. The CDR3 totals 13 residues. Germline V gene sequence: CDR1 DFQATT, CDR2 SNEGSKA (reference sequence). The CDR3 here is CSARVFKEETQYF. CDR3 in DNA: TGCAGTGCTAGAGTCTTTAAGGAAGAGACCCAGTACTTC.

This clonotype has only a few counts. The rearrangement uses TRBV6-1 and TRBJ1-1, with 7 bases identical to TRBD1. CDR3 length: 14 residues. Trimming cost V 6 bases and J 4 bases; bases outside gene matches: 8. Germline CDR1 is MNHNS and CDR2 is SASEGT. Here the CDR3 DNA reads TGTGCCAGCAGGTCTGACAGGGCCGGCACTGAAGCTTTCTTT. It translates to CASRSDRAGTEAFF.

This rearrangement joins TRBV9 to TRBJ1-2; 8 nucleotides match TRBD1. Trimming removed 4 bases from V and 4 bases from J; junction bases left unmatched: 12. This CDR3 spans 16 amino acids. Germline values: CDR1 SGDLS, CDR2 YYNGEE. The chain's CDR3 is CASSPEPTGGSYGYTF. The CDR3 nucleotides read TGTGCCAGCAGCCCCGAGCCCACAGGGGGGTCCTATGGCTACACCTTC.

In this sample, this clonotype turned up many times. The genes are TRBV3-1 and TRBJ2-7, with D hard to call. Germline V gene sequence: CDR1 LGHDT, CDR2 YNNKEL (reference sequence). The CDR3 covers 14 residues. V was trimmed by 0 bases and J by 3 bases, leaving 9 bases between them. CDR3 nucleotide sequence: TGTGCCAGCAGCCAAGACTCATGGAGCTACGAGCAGTACTTC. It yields the protein CASSQDSWSYEQYF.

The chain links TRBV28 to TRBJ2-7, with D possibly called TRBD1 or TRBD2 (6 bases each). This CDR3 is 14 amino acids long. Germline CDR1 and CDR2: MDHEN and SYDVKM. Deletions cut 6 bases from V and 6 bases from J, with 18 bases between. CDR3 coding DNA: TGTGCCAGCAGCCTAGACAGGCTCGGGGGCGAGCAGTACTTC. This encodes CASSLDRLGGEQYF.

For this clonotype: A clone one base away is much larger, so this may be a read error. The CDR3 nucleotides read TGTGCCAGCAGCTTGGCCCCCGCACCCGATCAGCCCCAGCATTTT. This sequence encodes CASSLAPAPDQPQHF. The J gene is TRBJ1-5, the V gene TRBV5-1, with no clear D. Germline CDR1 SGHRS, CDR2 YFSETQ. The length of the CDR3 is 15 residues. Using reference TRBV5-1 and TRBJ1-5 for the parts outside the CDR3, the full variable domain is KAGVTQTPRYLIKTRGQQVTLSCSPISGHRSVSWYQQTPGQGLQFLFEYFSETQRNKGNFPGRFSGRQFSNSRSEMNVSTLELGDSALYLCASSLAPAPDQPQHFGDGTRLSIL.

The sample holds many counts of this clonotype. This sequence joins TRBV20-1 and TRBJ1-4, with D unclear. From germline, CDR1 is DFQATT and CDR2 SNEGSKA (reference sequence). The CDR3 is 13 amino acids. The V gene lost 3 bases and the J gene lost 6 bases, with 11 bases spanning the gap. CDR3 sequence: CSASPADYEKLFF. The CDR3 coding sequence is TGCAGTGCTAGTCCCGCGGATTATGAAAAACTGTTTTTT.

This clonotype was counted many times. The chain recombines TRBV6-1 with TRBJ2-3; D is uncertain. Germline lookup yields CDR1 MNHNS and CDR2 SASEGT. The CDR3 totals 15 residues. Trimming removed 6 bases from V and 0 bases from J, with 13 bases in between. CDR3 nucleotide sequence: TGTGCCAGCAGGCTTGGGATAACTAGCACAGATACGCAGTATTTT. This codes for CASRLGITSTDTQYF.

This clonotype was found many times. The chain links TRBV2 to TRBJ2-3; 11 nucleotides line up with TRBD2. There are 14 residues in the CDR3. Germline CDR1 reads SNHLY; CDR2 reads FYNNEI. With 6 bases clipped from V and 6 bases from J, the junction kept 5 bases outside the gene matches. CDR3 amino acids: CASSFSGGADTQYF. The CDR3 DNA reads as TGTGCCAGCAGCTTTAGCGGGGGGGCTGATACGCAGTATTTT.

This clonotype came up many times. This sequence joins TRBV7-2 and TRBJ2-1; 12 positions agree with TRBD2. With V trimmed by 0 bases and J by 10 bases, 1 base remained unmatched. Germline-derived CDR1 and CDR2 are SGHTA and FQGNSA. There are 14 residues in the CDR3. The CDR3, as DNA: TGTGCCAGCAGCTTAGCAGGACTAGCGGGAGAGCAGTTCTTC. Encoded protein: CASSLAGLAGEQFF. Supplemented by reference TRBV7-2 and TRBJ2-1, the full variable domain reads GAGVSQSPSNKVTEKGKDVELRCDPISGHTALYWYRQSLGQGLEFLIYFQGNSAPDKSGLPSDRFSAERTGGSVSTLTIQRTQQEDSAVYLCASSLAGLAGEQFFGPGTRLTVL.

Ten or more counts support this clonotype. This chain links TRBV7-2 with TRBJ2-7; 7 bases agree with TRBD1. CDR1 and CDR2 from the germline V gene are SGHTA and FQGNSA. J was trimmed by 6 bases and V by 5 bases; bases with no gene match: 10. This CDR3 has 14 residues. CDR3 in DNA: TGTGCCAGCAGCCAATCCAGGGGGTCAGTCGAGCAGTACTTC. It translates to CASSQSRGSVEQYF.

This clonotype has a count of ten or more. The chain carries TRBV4-3 and TRBJ2-3; 8 positions agree with TRBD2. The germline CDR1 and CDR2 sequences are LGHNA and YSLEER. The length of the CDR3 is 15 residues. J gave up 6 bases and V 1 base, and 6 bases lay outside the gene matches. The CDR3 spells CASSQAGGGGDTQYF. The CDR3 region has the DNA TGCGCCAGCAGCCAAGCGGGGGGGGGAGGGGATACGCAGTATTTT.

The V call is TRBV5-1, the J call TRBJ2-1; D is perhaps TRBD1 or TRBD2 (7 bases each). The germline CDR1 and CDR2 sequences are SGHRS and YFSETQ. CDR3 length: 15 amino acids. V gave up 4 bases and J gave up 2 bases, with 13 bases separating them. This CDR3 is CASSQTGTTYNEQFF. The CDR3 DNA reads as TGCGCCAGCAGCCAGACAGGGACTACCTACAATGAGCAGTTCTTC.

This clonotype was seen a few times. This chain uses TRBV19 with TRBJ2-4; the D call may be TRBD1 or TRBD2 (5 bases each). Germline V gene sequence: CDR1 LNHDA, CDR2 SQIVND (reference sequence). V lost 5 bases to trimming and J lost 0 bases, with 14 bases between them. The CDR3 has 16 residues. The CDR3 loop is CASSPLLGEAKNIQYF. The CDR3 region has the DNA TGTGCCAGTAGTCCTCTTTTGGGGGAAGCCAAAAACATTCAGTACTTC. Looking up the rest from reference TRBV19 and TRBJ2-4 gives the full variable domain: DGGITQSPKYLFRKEGQNVTLSCEQNLNHDAMYWYRQDPGQGLRLIYYSQIVNDFQKGDIAEGYSVSREKKESFPLTVTSAQKNPTAFYLCASSPLLGEAKNIQYFGAGTRLSVL.

The chain employs TRBV20-1 and TRBJ1-1; D gene ambiguous. Trimming shortened V by 6 bases and J by 0 bases, and 17 bases separated the two germline ends. The germline gives CDR1 DFQATT, CDR2 SNEGSKA (reference sequence). The CDR3 extends over 15 amino acids. CDR3 protein: CSANRLGRMNTEAFF. DNA for the CDR3: TGCAGTGCCAATAGACTCGGCCGGATGAACACTGAAGCTTTCTTT.

This clonotype was counted ten times or more. V usage is TRBV28 and J usage is TRBJ1-4; D gene ambiguous. From germline, CDR1 is MDHEN and CDR2 SYDVKM. V gave up 2 bases and J gave up 2 bases, with 12 bases separating them. The CDR3 totals 16 residues. In DNA form, the CDR3 reads TGTGCCAGCAGTTTAGGGGTGGGATGGACTAATGAAAAACTGTTTTTT. This encodes CASSLGVGWTNEKLFF. Combining the CDR3 with reference TRBV28 and TRBJ1-4 gives the whole variable domain DVKVTQSSRYLVKRTGEKVFLECVQDMDHENMFWYRQDPGLGLRLIYFSYDVKMKEKGDIPEGYSVSREKKERFSLILESASTNQTSMYLCASSLGVGWTNEKLFFGSGTQLSVL.

The V and J genes are TRBV7-2 and TRBJ2-2; no clear D gene. Germline loops: CDR1 SGHTA, CDR2 FQGNSA. This CDR3 contains 13 residues. The ends were cut back, 6 bases at V and 6 bases at J, with 11 bases in the middle. The CDR3 sequence: CASRGGNAGELFF. CDR3 coding DNA: TGTGCCAGCAGGGGTGGTAACGCCGGGGAGCTGTTTTTT.